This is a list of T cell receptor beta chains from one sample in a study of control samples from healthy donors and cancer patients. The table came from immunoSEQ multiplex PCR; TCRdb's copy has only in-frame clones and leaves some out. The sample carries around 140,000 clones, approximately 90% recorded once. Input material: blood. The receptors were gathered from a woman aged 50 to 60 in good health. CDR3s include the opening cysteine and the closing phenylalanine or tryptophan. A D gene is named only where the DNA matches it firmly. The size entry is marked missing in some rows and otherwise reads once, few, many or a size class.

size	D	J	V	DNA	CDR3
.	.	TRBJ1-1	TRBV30	TGTGCCTGGAGTGTTTGGACCGGCACGACATTGGGGACTGAAGCTTTCTTT	CAWSVWTGTTLGTEAFF
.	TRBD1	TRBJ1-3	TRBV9	TGTGCCAGCAGCGTAGGACAGGGTGGAAACACCATATATTTT	CASSVGQGGNTIYF
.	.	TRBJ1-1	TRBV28	TGTGCCAGCAGTTTAGGGGGGGTCGGGGGCACTGAAGCTTTCTTT	CASSLGGVGGTEAFF
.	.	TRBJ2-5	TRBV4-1	TGCGCCAGCAGCTCTGCGGGCGAAGAGACCCAGTACTTC	CASSSAGEETQYF
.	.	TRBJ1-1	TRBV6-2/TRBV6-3	TGTGCCAGCAGCCCCGACGGGGCGCGCACTGAAGCTTTCTTT	CASSPDGARTEAFF
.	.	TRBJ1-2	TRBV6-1	TGTGCCAGCAGTGAAATGGTTCGCCGGAGGGGAGATGGCTACACCTTC	CASSEMVRRRGDGYTF
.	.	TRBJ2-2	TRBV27	TGTGCCACAAAAAGGGATATTTCGGCCGGGGAGCTGTTTTTT	CATKRDISAGELFF
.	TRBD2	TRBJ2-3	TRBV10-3	TGTGCCATCAGTGATCAACGTGGGACTAGCGGGAGTAGGGGTTTGAATACGCAGTATTTT	CAISDQRGTSGSRGLNTQYF
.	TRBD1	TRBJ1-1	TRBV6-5	TGTGCCAGCAGTATTGACAGGGGGCTTAGTGAAGCTTTCTTT	CASSIDRGLSEAFF
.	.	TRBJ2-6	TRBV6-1	TGTGCCAGCAGTGAATACGTAGGGACATCCTCTGGGGCCAACGTCCTGACTTTC	CASSEYVGTSSGANVLTF
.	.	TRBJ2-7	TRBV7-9	TGTGCCAGCAGCTTAGCCCCTACCTACGAGCAGTACTTC	CASSLAPTYEQYF
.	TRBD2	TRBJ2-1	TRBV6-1	TGTGCCAGCAGTGAACTTGGGACTAGAGACAATGAGCAGTTCTTC	CASSELGTRDNEQFF
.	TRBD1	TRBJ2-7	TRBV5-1	TGCGCCAGCAGCTCCCGGACAGGCCTTTCCGACGAGCAGTACTTC	CASSSRTGLSDEQYF
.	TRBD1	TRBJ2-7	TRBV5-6	TGTGCCAGCAGCCGGTTACAGGGGAGCTACGAGCAGTACTTC	CASSRLQGSYEQYF
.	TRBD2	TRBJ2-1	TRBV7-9	TGTGCCAGCAGATTTAGCGGGGGGGTCGACAATGAGCAGTTCTTC	CASRFSGGVDNEQFF
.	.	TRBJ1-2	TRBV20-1	TGCAGTGCTAGTCGGGACGGCGGCTACACCTTC	CSASRDGGYTF
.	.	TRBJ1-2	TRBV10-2	TGCGCCAGCAGCCGAGCATTTGCCGACTATGGCTACACCTTC	CASSRAFADYGYTF
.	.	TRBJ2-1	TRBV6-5	TGTGCCAGCAGTTACGGGAATGAGCAGTTCTTC	CASSYGNEQFF
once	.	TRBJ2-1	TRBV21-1	TGTGCCAGCAGCAAAGATTGTAATAGCGTCTCCTACAATGAGCAGTTCTTC	CASSKDCNSVSYNEQFF
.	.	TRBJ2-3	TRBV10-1	TGCGCCAGCAGCTCCCGGACAGCGGGAATCACAGATACGCAGTATTTT	CASSSRTAGITDTQYF
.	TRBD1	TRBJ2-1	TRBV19	TGTGCCAGTAGCTCCGGGACAGACTACAATGAGCAGTTCTTC	CASSSGTDYNEQFF
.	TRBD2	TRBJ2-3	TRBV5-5	TGTGCCAGCAGCTTGGGTAGCGGGAGTAGCGCAGATACGCAGTATTTT	CASSLGSGSSADTQYF
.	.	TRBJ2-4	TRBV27	TGTGCCAGCAGTTTCAGGGACCAAAACATTCAGTACTTC	CASSFRDQNIQYF
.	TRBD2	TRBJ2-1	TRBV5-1	TGCGCCAGCAGCTTGGCCTGGACAACTAGCGGGAGGAGCAATGAGCAGTTCTTC	CASSLAWTTSGRSNEQFF
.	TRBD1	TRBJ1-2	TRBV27	TGTGCCAGCAGTTTATGGGGACCGGGACAGGGAAACTATGGCTACACCTTC	CASSLWGPGQGNYGYTF
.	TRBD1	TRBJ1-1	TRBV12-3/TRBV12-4	TGTGCCAGCAGGCAACAGGGGCGTGAAGCTTTCTTT	CASRQQGREAFF
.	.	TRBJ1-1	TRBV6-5	TGTGCCAGCAGCGCCAACCCACCAAAGGGCACTGAAGCTTTCTTT	CASSANPPKGTEAFF
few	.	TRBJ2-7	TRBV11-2	TGTGCCAGCAGCCCTGAGACCGGGGCGAGGATCGAGCAGTACTTC	CASSPETGARIEQYF
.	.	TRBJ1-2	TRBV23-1	TGCGCCAGCAGTCACCCGACGGCTCATGGCTACACCTTC	CASSHPTAHGYTF
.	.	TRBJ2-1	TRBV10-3	TGTGCCATCAGTGAGTCTGGTCCACAGGGAAATGAGCAGTTCTTC	CAISESGPQGNEQFF
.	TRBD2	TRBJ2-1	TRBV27	TGTGCCAGCAGTTTAAGGGCGGGAGGGCTTACGAATGAGCAGTTCTTC	CASSLRAGGLTNEQFF